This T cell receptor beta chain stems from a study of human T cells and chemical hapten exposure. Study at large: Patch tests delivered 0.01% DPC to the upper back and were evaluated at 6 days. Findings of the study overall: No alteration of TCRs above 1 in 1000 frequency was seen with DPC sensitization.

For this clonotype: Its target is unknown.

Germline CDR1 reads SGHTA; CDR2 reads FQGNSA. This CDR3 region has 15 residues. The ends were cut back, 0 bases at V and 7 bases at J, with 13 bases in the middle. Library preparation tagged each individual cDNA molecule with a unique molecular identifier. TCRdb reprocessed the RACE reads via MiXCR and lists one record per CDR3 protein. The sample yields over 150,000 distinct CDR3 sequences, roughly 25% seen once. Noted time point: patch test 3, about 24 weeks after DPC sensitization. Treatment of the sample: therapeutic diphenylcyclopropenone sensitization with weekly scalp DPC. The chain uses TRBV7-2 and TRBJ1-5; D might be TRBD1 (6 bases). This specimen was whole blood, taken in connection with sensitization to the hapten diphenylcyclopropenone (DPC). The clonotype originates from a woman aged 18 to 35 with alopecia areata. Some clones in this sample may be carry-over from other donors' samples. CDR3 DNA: TGTGCCAGCAGCTTAGCGCCGGGGGCAGGACAGCCCCAGCATTTT. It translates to CASSLAPGAGQPQHF.